This T cell receptor beta chain derives from a study of human T cells and chemical hapten exposure. The study used a library that attached unique molecular identifiers to individual cDNA molecules. TCRdb re-derived calls from the RACE reads in MiXCR, one entry per CDR3 protein. The sample lists under 95,000 distinct CDR3 sequences; 7.5% to 9.5% were seen once. Regarding the study as a whole: No change in TCRs above 1 in 1000 frequency was produced by DPC sensitization.

Regarding time point: pre-sensitization, week 0. Regarding treatment: therapeutic diphenylcyclopropenone sensitization with weekly scalp DPC. Only after blood had been drawn was each patch test applied. RNA extraction used unfractionated whole blood as the source of total RNA. This clonotype was counted a few times. Its antigen remains unidentified. The germline CDR1 and CDR2 sequences are KGHSH and LQKENI. V was pared by 2 bases and J by 9 bases, with 7 bases of the junction left unmatched. This CDR3 has 15 amino acids. The sample was whole blood, taken in connection with sensitization to the hapten diphenylcyclopropenone (DPC). The V call is TRBV18, the J call TRBJ2-1; 10 nucleotides align to TRBD2. This sequence was found in a middle-aged man with alopecia areata. Some clones in this sample may be carry-over from other donors' samples. In DNA, the CDR3 is TGTGCCAGCTCACCAGCAGCGGGAGGGCCAAGTGAGCAGTTCTTC. As protein: CASSPAAGGPSEQFF.